One and the same sample provided the 2 T cell receptor beta chains below, sequenced in a study of shared clonotypes between healthy human individuals. Libraries were prepared by immunoSEQ multiplex PCR; TCRdb keeps only in-frame clonotypes and omits some of them. The sample lists about 2.3 million clones; 85% to 95% were seen once. Sequenced: naive CD4+ T cells from PBMCs. Subset meaning: CD45RA+ positively selected. The receptors shown here come from a man aged 18 to 30 in good health. Some clones in this sample may be carry-over from other donors' samples.

The chain joins TRBV15 to TRBJ2-7; D ambiguous. CDR3 length: 14 amino acids. Per the germline V gene, CDR1 is LNHNV and CDR2 is YYDKDF (reference sequence). The V end was cut by 0 bases, the J end by 3 bases, with 9 bases between. CDR3 region: CATSRDPVLYEQYF. CDR3 in DNA: TGTGCCACCAGCAGAGACCCGGTCCTCTACGAGCAGTACTTC.

Concerning this clone itself: Other nucleotide sequences from this sample produce the same CDR3. V is TRBV7-3 and J is TRBJ2-2; no clear D gene. This CDR3 is built from 12 residues. Germline V gene data show CDR1 as SGHTA and CDR2 as FQGTGA. The germline V and J ends were trimmed by 4 bases and 3 bases, with 3 bases remaining between them. As DNA, the CDR3 is TGTGCCAGCAGCTCTCACACCGGGGAGCTGTTTTTT. Amino acid sequence: CASSSHTGELFF.